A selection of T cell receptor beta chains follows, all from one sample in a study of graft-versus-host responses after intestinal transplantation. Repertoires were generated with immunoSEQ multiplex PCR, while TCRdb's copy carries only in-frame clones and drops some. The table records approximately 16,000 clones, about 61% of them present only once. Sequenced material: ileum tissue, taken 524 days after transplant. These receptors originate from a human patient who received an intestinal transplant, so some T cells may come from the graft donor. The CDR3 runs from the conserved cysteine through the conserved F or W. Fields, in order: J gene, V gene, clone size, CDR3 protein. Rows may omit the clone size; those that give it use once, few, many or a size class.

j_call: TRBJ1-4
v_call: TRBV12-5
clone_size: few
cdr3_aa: CASGLHTNEKLFF

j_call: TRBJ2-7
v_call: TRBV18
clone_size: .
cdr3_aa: CASSPLSASYEQYF

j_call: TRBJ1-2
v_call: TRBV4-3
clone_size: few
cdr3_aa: CASSQEGGGPYGYTF

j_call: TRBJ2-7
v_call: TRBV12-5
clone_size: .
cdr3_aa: CASGLVRGQGAYEQYF

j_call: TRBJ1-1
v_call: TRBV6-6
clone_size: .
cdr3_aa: CATQPGQGRAGTEAFF

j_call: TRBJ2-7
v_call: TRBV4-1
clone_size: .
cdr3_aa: CASSQDTGYSYEQYF

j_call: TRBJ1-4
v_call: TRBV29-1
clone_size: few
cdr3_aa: CSVELVQAATNEKLFF

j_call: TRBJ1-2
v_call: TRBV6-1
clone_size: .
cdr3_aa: CASRNRGQGYGYTF

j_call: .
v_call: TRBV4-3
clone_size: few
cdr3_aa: CASSQAGTGFDEQYF

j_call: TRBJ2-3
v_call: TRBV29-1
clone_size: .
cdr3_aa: CSVELVEGADTQYF

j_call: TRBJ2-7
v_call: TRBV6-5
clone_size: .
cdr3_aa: CASSRQQGPYEQYF

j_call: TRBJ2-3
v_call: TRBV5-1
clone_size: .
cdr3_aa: CASTNTSGWATDTQYF

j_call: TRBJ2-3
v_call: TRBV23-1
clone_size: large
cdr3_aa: CAPPRTGTDTQYF

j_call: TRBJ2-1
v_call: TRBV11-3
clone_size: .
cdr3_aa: CASSLRVGADYNEQFF

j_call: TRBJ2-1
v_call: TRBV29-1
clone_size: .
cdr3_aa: CSVGGGQGKYNEQFF

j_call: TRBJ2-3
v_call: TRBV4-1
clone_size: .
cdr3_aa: CASSPLFYTDTQYF

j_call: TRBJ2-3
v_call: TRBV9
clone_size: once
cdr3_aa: CASSVRTSSDTQYF

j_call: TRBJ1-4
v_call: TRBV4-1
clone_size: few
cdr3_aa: CASSKPGQGLTNEKLFF

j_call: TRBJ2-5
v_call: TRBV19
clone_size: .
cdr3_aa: CASRNRYQETQYF

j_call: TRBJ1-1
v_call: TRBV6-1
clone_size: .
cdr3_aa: CASGQMNTEAFF

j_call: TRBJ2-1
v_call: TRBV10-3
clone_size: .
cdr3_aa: CAISSSGGVDEQFF

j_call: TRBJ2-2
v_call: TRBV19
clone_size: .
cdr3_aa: CASRDPGQGSGELFF

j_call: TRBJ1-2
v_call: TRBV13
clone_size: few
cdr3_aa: CASSLQGGYGYTF

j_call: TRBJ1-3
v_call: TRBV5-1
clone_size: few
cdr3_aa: CASSFNNNGNTIYF

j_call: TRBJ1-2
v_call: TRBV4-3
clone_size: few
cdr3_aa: CASSQGPGGGGYGYTF

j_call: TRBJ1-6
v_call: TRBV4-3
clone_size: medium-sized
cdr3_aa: CASSRDRVGNSPLHF

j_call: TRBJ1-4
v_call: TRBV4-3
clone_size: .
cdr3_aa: CASSQDGQGAEKLFF

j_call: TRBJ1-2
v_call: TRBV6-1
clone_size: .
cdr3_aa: CASTERTGNYGYTF